The clone carrying this T cell receptor (beta chain) was observed once. Data came from immunoSEQ multiplex PCR; TCRdb stores just in-frame clones and leaves some out. This table holds some 250,000 clones, approximately 84% found once. Trimming removed 3 bases at V and 0 bases at J, with 14 bases between. Germline CDR1 SGHKS, CDR2 YYEKEE (reference sequence). The CDR3 is made up of 16 amino acids. This sample was included in a study of blood T cell repertoires in COVID-19. This chain joins TRBV5-5 and TRBJ2-3; D uncertain. Sequenced input: peripheral blood. The clonotype originates from a woman aged 30 to 39 who had recovered from COVID-19. CDR3 coding DNA: TGTGCCAGCAGCTCCACAACTACGACTAGCACAGATACGCAGTATTTT. This codes for CASSSTTTTSTDTQYF.